Sequencing of this T cell receptor (beta chain) was carried out in a study of blood T cell repertoires in COVID-19. Study as a whole: Samples came from the United States, Italy and Spain, spanning acute and convalescent COVID-19. PBMCs, B-cell-depleted T cells, or T cells were the source of the cDNA or gDNA that made up the material.

The method was immunoSEQ multiplex PCR; TCRdb's version includes in-frame clones alone and lacks a portion of them. Of 75,000 or so clones listed, more than 70% were seen once; the top ten hold over 5.5%. CDR3 length: 17 residues. J gave up 6 bases and V 4 bases, and 11 bases lay outside the gene matches. In germline, CDR1 is LGHDT, CDR2 YNNKEL (reference sequence). The chain carries TRBV3-1 (or the pseudogene TRBV3-2) and TRBJ2-3; 12 bases map to TRBD2. The TCR sequence derives from a man in his sixties with active or convalescent COVID-19. The specimen sequenced was peripheral blood. CDR3 sequence: CASSPWTSGVSTDTQYF. CDR3 DNA: TGTGCCAGCAGCCCTTGGACTAGCGGGGTATCCACGGATACGCAGTATTTT.